These 5 T cell receptor beta chains originate from one sample sequenced in a study of shared clonotypes between healthy human individuals. Clones were read by immunoSEQ multiplex PCR, and TCRdb kept only the in-frame ones, dropping some. The sample has about 2.3 million clones, approximately 93% seen once. Sample: naive CD4+ T cells from PBMCs. Subset: CD45RA+ positively selected. These receptors originate from a man between 18 and 35 years old in good health. Some clones in this sample may be carry-over from other donors' samples.

The chain links TRBV28 to TRBJ1-2; 7 nucleotides match TRBD1. The CDR3 extends over 16 amino acids. The germline CDR1 and CDR2 sequences are MDHEN and SYDVKM. J lost 2 bases, V lost 4 bases, and 10 bases had no gene match. CDR3 sequence: CASSYRGPSPNYGYTF. CDR3 in DNA: TGTGCCAGCAGTTACAGGGGCCCCTCCCCAAACTATGGCTACACCTTC.

Note on this clone: Other DNA sequences of this sample code for an identical CDR3. This chain links TRBV4-3 with TRBJ2-5, with a possible D match to TRBD2 (5 bases). Per germline, CDR1 LGHNA and CDR2 YSLEER. The ends were cut back, 3 bases at V and 5 bases at J, with 10 bases in the middle. The CDR3 has 13 amino acids. The CDR3 DNA reads as TGCGCCAGCAGCCAGGCGTCGGGGGAGACCCAGTACTTC. It specifies CASSQASGETQYF.

The CDR3 loop reads CASSLDPSYGYTF. In nucleotides, the CDR3 is TGTGCCAGCAGCTTAGATCCCAGCTATGGCTACACCTTC. The gene calls are TRBV11-2 and TRBJ1-2; the D is unclear. The germline V and J ends were trimmed by 0 bases and 4 bases, with 6 bases remaining between them. In germline, CDR1 is SGHAT, CDR2 FQNNGV. This CDR3 is 13 amino acids long.

This chain connects TRBV9 to TRBJ2-1; the match to TRBD2 covers 11 bases. This CDR3 has 15 amino acids. V gave up 3 bases and J gave up 4 bases; unmatched junction bases: 3. Germline CDR1 SGDLS, CDR2 YYNGEE. CDR3 in DNA: TGTGCCAGCAGCGCTAGCGGGAGGACTTACAATGAGCAGTTCTTC. The encoded protein is CASSASGRTYNEQFF.

The rearrangement joins TRBV11-2 to TRBJ2-7; D is undetermined. CDR3 length equals 14 residues. CDR1 and CDR2 from the germline V gene are SGHAT and FQNNGV. Trimming removed 1 base at V and 7 bases at J, with 14 bases between. The CDR3 sequence: CASSLGGSAKEQYF. The CDR3 coding sequence is TGTGCCAGCAGCTTAGGAGGTTCAGCGAAAGAGCAGTACTTC.